Listed below are T cell receptor beta chains from one sample, sequenced in a study of control samples from healthy donors and cancer patients. Clones were sequenced by immunoSEQ multiplex PCR, and TCRdb holds only the in-frame ones, with some missing. Of 100,000 or so clones in the sample, roughly 87% were seen once. Sequenced: blood. These receptor sequences come from a woman between 45 and 65 years old in good health. The CDR3 runs from the conserved cysteine through the conserved F or W. Fields, in order: V gene, J gene, D gene, clone size, CDR3 protein, CDR3 DNA. The D gene is left open where the match is weak. A clone size is listed for some rows: how often the clone was seen (once, few, many), or a class if it is expanded.

v_call: TRBV5-4; j_call: TRBJ1-2; d_call: TRBD1; clone_size: NA; cdr3_aa: CASSFQGATVNGYTF; cdr3_nt: TGTGCCAGCAGCTTTCAGGGGGCGACAGTAAATGGCTACACCTTC
v_call: TRBV7-2; j_call: TRBJ1-3; d_call: NA; clone_size: NA; cdr3_aa: CASSLAGAGVAGNTIYF; cdr3_nt: TGTGCCAGCAGCTTAGCCGGGGCAGGGGTAGCCGGAAACACCATATATTTT
v_call: TRBV5-1; j_call: TRBJ2-2; d_call: TRBD1; clone_size: NA; cdr3_aa: CASRRQGAFTGELFF; cdr3_nt: TGCGCCAGCCGCCGGCAGGGGGCATTCACCGGGGAGCTGTTTTTT
v_call: TRBV5-1; j_call: TRBJ2-1; d_call: NA; clone_size: NA; cdr3_aa: CASSLPGQSMTVSSYNEQFF; cdr3_nt: TGCGCCAGCAGCCTCCCGGGACAAAGCATGACAGTGAGCTCCTACAATGAGCAGTTCTTC
v_call: TRBV5-1; j_call: TRBJ2-6; d_call: NA; clone_size: NA; cdr3_aa: CASSYGYDVVLTF; cdr3_nt: TGCGCCAGCAGCTACGGTTATGATGTCGTCCTGACTTTC
v_call: TRBV10-3; j_call: TRBJ2-7; d_call: NA; clone_size: NA; cdr3_aa: CAIRWGRDTYEQYF; cdr3_nt: TGTGCCATCCGGTGGGGCAGAGACACCTACGAGCAGTACTTC
v_call: TRBV21-1; j_call: TRBJ1-5; d_call: NA; clone_size: few; cdr3_aa: CASNPTGGQPQHF; cdr3_nt: TGTGCCAGCAACCCGACAGGGGGCCAGCCCCAGCATTTT
v_call: TRBV30; j_call: TRBJ1-1; d_call: NA; clone_size: NA; cdr3_aa: CAWNVVGNTEAFF; cdr3_nt: TGTGCCTGGAATGTAGTGGGGAACACTGAAGCTTTCTTT
v_call: TRBV27; j_call: TRBJ1-1; d_call: NA; clone_size: NA; cdr3_aa: CASSYARNTEAFF; cdr3_nt: TGTGCCAGCAGTTATGCTCGGAACACTGAAGCTTTCTTT
v_call: TRBV5-4; j_call: TRBJ2-1; d_call: NA; clone_size: NA; cdr3_aa: CASSLALQATYNEQFF; cdr3_nt: TGTGCCAGCAGCTTGGCCTTGCAGGCTACCTACAATGAGCAGTTCTTC
v_call: TRBV16; j_call: TRBJ1-1; d_call: NA; clone_size: NA; cdr3_aa: CASSQWQGLDTEAFF; cdr3_nt: TGTGCCAGCAGCCAATGGCAGGGGTTAGACACTGAAGCTTTCTTT
v_call: TRBV27; j_call: TRBJ1-5; d_call: NA; clone_size: NA; cdr3_aa: CASSLYGGGQPQHF; cdr3_nt: TGTGCCAGCAGTTTATATGGGGGTGGTCAGCCCCAGCATTTT
v_call: TRBV7-9; j_call: TRBJ1-4; d_call: NA; clone_size: NA; cdr3_aa: CASSLQGSIDEKLFF; cdr3_nt: TGTGCCAGCAGCTTACAGGGATCGATTGATGAAAAACTGTTTTTT
v_call: TRBV27; j_call: TRBJ1-2; d_call: TRBD1; clone_size: NA; cdr3_aa: CASSRQGKNGYTF; cdr3_nt: TGTGCCAGCAGCCGACAGGGGAAGAACGGCTACACCTTC
v_call: TRBV6-2/TRBV6-3; j_call: TRBJ2-3; d_call: NA; clone_size: few; cdr3_aa: CASSFSEKDTQYF; cdr3_nt: TGTGCCAGCAGTTTCTCCGAGAAAGATACGCAGTATTTT
v_call: TRBV6-2/TRBV6-3; j_call: TRBJ2-5; d_call: TRBD2; clone_size: NA; cdr3_aa: CASSFFGTKNQETQYF; cdr3_nt: TGTGCCAGCAGTTTCTTCGGGACTAAAAACCAAGAGACCCAGTACTTC
v_call: TRBV11-2; j_call: TRBJ2-3; d_call: NA; clone_size: NA; cdr3_aa: CASSLLPDSTSTDTQYF; cdr3_nt: TGTGCCAGCAGCTTATTACCGGACAGTACTAGCACAGATACGCAGTATTTT
v_call: TRBV30; j_call: TRBJ2-4; d_call: NA; clone_size: NA; cdr3_aa: CAWSRQGKNIQYF; cdr3_nt: TGTGCCTGGAGTCGGCAGGGGAAAAACATTCAGTACTTC
v_call: TRBV5-8; j_call: TRBJ2-1; d_call: TRBD2; clone_size: NA; cdr3_aa: CASSFTLITGGGPNEQFF; cdr3_nt: TGTGCCAGCAGCTTTACCCTGATTACGGGCGGGGGACCCAATGAGCAGTTCTTC
v_call: TRBV4-1; j_call: TRBJ1-4; d_call: TRBD1; clone_size: NA; cdr3_aa: CASSQARGLLEKLFF; cdr3_nt: TGCGCCAGCAGCCAAGCGAGGGGGCTTTTGGAAAAACTGTTTTTT
v_call: TRBV28; j_call: TRBJ1-1; d_call: NA; clone_size: NA; cdr3_aa: CASILVLNTEAFF; cdr3_nt: TGTGCCAGCATCTTGGTCCTGAACACTGAAGCTTTCTTT
v_call: TRBV5-1; j_call: TRBJ2-5; d_call: NA; clone_size: NA; cdr3_aa: CASSPRAGGPGLVGRETQYF; cdr3_nt: TGCGCCAGCAGCCCACGGGCCGGGGGCCCGGGCCTTGTCGGTCGGGAGACCCAGTACTTC
v_call: TRBV19; j_call: TRBJ1-2; d_call: NA; clone_size: NA; cdr3_aa: CASRPPGTGNYGYTF; cdr3_nt: TGTGCCAGTAGACCACCAGGGACGGGAAACTATGGCTACACCTTC
v_call: TRBV9; j_call: TRBJ2-1; d_call: NA; clone_size: NA; cdr3_aa: CASSVGGAANNEQFF; cdr3_nt: TGTGCCAGCAGCGTTGGAGGGGCGGCCAACAATGAGCAGTTCTTC
v_call: TRBV6-5; j_call: TRBJ1-6; d_call: TRBD1; clone_size: NA; cdr3_aa: CASRPGTDNSPLHF; cdr3_nt: TGTGCCAGCCGCCCCGGGACAGATAATTCACCCCTCCACTTT
v_call: TRBV6-6; j_call: TRBJ2-5; d_call: NA; clone_size: NA; cdr3_aa: CASSRGDPGDLQETQYF; cdr3_nt: TGTGCCAGCAGTCGAGGAGATCCGGGAGACCTCCAAGAGACCCAGTACTTC
v_call: TRBV9; j_call: TRBJ2-3; d_call: NA; clone_size: NA; cdr3_aa: CASSGGTSSTDTQYF; cdr3_nt: TGTGCCAGCAGCGGCGGGACATCTAGCACAGATACGCAGTATTTT
v_call: TRBV19; j_call: TRBJ1-5; d_call: NA; clone_size: NA; cdr3_aa: CASSIDDRFSQHF; cdr3_nt: TGTGCCAGTAGTATAGATGATAGATTTTCCCAGCATTTT
v_call: TRBV4-3; j_call: TRBJ1-4; d_call: NA; clone_size: NA; cdr3_aa: CASSQTPGQWTNEKLFF; cdr3_nt: TGCGCCAGCAGCCAAACGCCCGGACAGTGGACGAATGAAAAACTGTTTTTT
v_call: TRBV19; j_call: TRBJ2-1; d_call: TRBD1; clone_size: few; cdr3_aa: CASSMSTGGRTEQFF; cdr3_nt: TGTGCCAGTAGTATGTCGACAGGGGGTCGCACTGAGCAGTTCTTC
v_call: TRBV7-8; j_call: TRBJ1-4; d_call: NA; clone_size: NA; cdr3_aa: CASSPGPKLFF; cdr3_nt: TGTGCCAGCAGCCCTGGACCGAAACTGTTTTTT